Below are 29 T cell receptor beta chains sequenced from a single sample in a study of blood T cell repertoires in COVID-19 (dated by TCRdb to 2020 to 2022). Library preparation was by the immunoSEQ multiplex PCR assay. As stored in TCRdb, this immuneACCESS dataset retains in-frame rearrangements with V and J assigned. A fraction of the clones does not appear; measured against another copy, unresolved V genes explain less than half of the discrepancy, and the remainder lacks a known reason. The sample table shows under 150,000 clones, and 75% to 90% are seen once. The ten largest clones capture more than 10% of the sample. The sequencing input was peripheral blood. These receptors originate from a human donor in a cohort sampled during active COVID-19.

The J gene is TRBJ2-3, the V gene TRBV6-5, with 11 nucleotides matching TRBD2. CDR1 is MNHEY and CDR2 is SVGAGI in the germline V gene. J gave up 5 bases and V 8 bases, and 9 bases lay outside the gene matches. CDR3 size: 15 residues. CDR3 DNA sequence: TGTGCCAGCCTAAGGGCTAGCGGGGGGCTAGATACGCAGTATTTT. It codes for CASLRASGGLDTQYF.

Only a few counts were recorded for this clone. The chain is built from TRBV7-9 and TRBJ2-7; 7 nucleotides agree with TRBD1. The V segment lost 2 bases and the J segment 0 bases; nucleotides outside the gene matches: 13. There are 18 residues in the CDR3. Germline V gene lookup returns CDR1 SEHNR and CDR2 FQNEAQ (reference sequence). CDR3 region: CASSLLYSDRTGSYEQYF. The CDR3 DNA follows: TGTGCCAGCAGCTTACTATATTCGGACAGGACAGGCTCCTACGAGCAGTACTTC.

V and J are TRBV30 and TRBJ2-7; D uncertain. Germline CDR1 is GTSNPN and CDR2 is SVGIG (reference sequence). Trimming shortened V by 2 bases and J by 5 bases, and 7 bases separated the two germline ends. The CDR3 totals 11 residues. CDR3 bases: TGTGCCTGGAGTCACACGAACGAGCAGTACTTC. Its protein product is CAWSHTNEQYF.

The CDR3 is CASSASGGTSYEQYF. CDR3 bases: TGTGCCAGCAGCGCCAGCGGGGGGACCTCCTACGAGCAGTACTTC. The chain couples TRBV7-8 to TRBJ2-7; 9 nucleotides match TRBD2. V gave up 5 bases and J gave up 0 bases; unmatched junction bases: 5. Germline V gene sequence: CDR1 SGHVS, CDR2 FQNEAQ. The length of the CDR3 is 15 residues.

This chain joins TRBV3-1 (or the pseudogene TRBV3-2) and TRBJ2-7, with D possibly being TRBD1 (8 bases). Per the germline V gene, CDR1 is LGHDT and CDR2 is YNNKEL (reference sequence). The V and J ends lost 5 bases and 5 bases respectively, with 16 bases between them. The CDR3 consists of 14 residues. The DNA of the CDR3 is TGTGCCAGCAGCTCCACAGGGGGGGCCAACGAGCAGTACTTC. Translation: CASSSTGGANEQYF.

This clone has just a few counts. The chain combines TRBV4-1 with TRBJ2-7, with D uncertain. The V end lost 3 bases, the J end lost 3 bases, and 12 bases lay between the germline ends. CDR3 size: 14 residues. Germline V gene lookup returns CDR1 MGHRA and CDR2 YSYEKL. DNA for the CDR3: TGCGCCAGCAGCCAGGGCCCTGTAGGCTACGAGCAGTACTTC. Its translation: CASSQGPVGYEQYF.

The chain carries TRBV11-2 and TRBJ2-4; a weak D match, TRBD1 (5 bases). The CDR3 is 13 amino acids. V was clipped by 0 bases and J by 5 bases, with 5 bases between them. CDR1 and CDR2 (germline): SGHAT, FQNNGV. Here the CDR3 DNA reads TGTGCCAGCAGCTTAGACAGGGAAAACATTCAGTACTTC. It yields the protein CASSLDRENIQYF.

This clone was detected only a few times. The rearrangement uses TRBV29-1 and TRBJ1-4; D remains ambiguous. The CDR3 extends over 13 amino acids. The V gene lost 7 bases and the J gene lost 0 bases, with 9 bases spanning the gap. The germline V gene encodes CDR1 SQVTM and CDR2 ANQGSEA. The CDR3 DNA reads TGCAGCGCCCAACTCGCAACTAATGAAAAACTGTTTTTT. The encoded protein is CSAQLATNEKLFF.

The rearrangement uses TRBV7-3 and TRBJ2-3; weak D call: TRBD1 (6 bases). This CDR3 comprises 17 residues. Germline lookup yields CDR1 SGHTA and CDR2 FQGTGA. The V gene lost 2 bases and the J gene lost 6 bases, with 21 bases spanning the gap. The DNA for the CDR3 is TGTGCCAGCAGCTTATATGGGGGCGCGATTCGTGGGGATACGCAGTATTTT. It yields the protein CASSLYGGAIRGDTQYF.

This rearrangement joins TRBV4-1 to TRBJ1-1; TRBD1 aligns across 7 bases. The CDR3 consists of 15 residues. The germline V gene has CDR1 MGHRA and CDR2 YSYEKL. J lost 4 bases, V lost 4 bases, and 9 bases had no gene match. CDR3 residues: CASSRGTAQTTEAFF. The CDR3 DNA reads TGCGCCAGCAGCCGAGGGACAGCACAGACCACTGAAGCTTTCTTT.

The rearrangement uses TRBV27 and TRBJ2-1; TRBD2 matches at 7 bases. J was trimmed by 0 bases and V by 5 bases; bases with no gene match: 4. From germline, CDR1 is MNHEY and CDR2 SMNVEV (reference sequence). The CDR3 is made up of 15 amino acids. CDR3 nucleotides: TGTGCCAGCAGTGCAAGCGGGGTCTCCTACAATGAGCAGTTCTTC. Translated, it gives CASSASGVSYNEQFF.

This sequence joins TRBV3-1 (or the pseudogene TRBV3-2) and TRBJ2-4; 10 nucleotides align to TRBD2. CDR3 length: 17 amino acids. Germline V CDR1 and CDR2: LGHDT, YNNKEL (reference sequence). After removal of 0 bases from V and 6 bases from J, the junction contained 8 bases not matched to a gene. The CDR3 DNA is TGTGCCAGCAGCCAAGATCCAAGCGGGGGGGCGGGAAACATTCAGTACTTC. As protein: CASSQDPSGGAGNIQYF.

The rearrangement links TRBV28 to TRBJ2-5, with 10 positions matching TRBD1. V dropped 3 bases and J dropped 4; count of bases not matched to a gene: 2. The CDR3 length is 14 residues. Germline assignment: CDR1 MDHEN and CDR2 SYDVKM. CDR3 amino acids: CASSLTGGIETQYF. DNA for the CDR3: TGTGCCAGCAGTTTGACAGGGGGCATAGAGACCCAGTACTTC.

Here the CDR3 DNA reads TGTGCCAGCAGCCAAGATTGGACAGCCATCCCCATGAACACTGAAGCTTTCTTT. Amino acid sequence: CASSQDWTAIPMNTEAFF. V is TRBV3-1 (or the pseudogene TRBV3-2) and J is TRBJ1-1, with D possibly being TRBD1 (6 bases). Trimming took off 0 bases at V and 0 bases at J, with 17 bases between the two ends. Germline V gene sequence: CDR1 LGHDT, CDR2 YNNKEL (reference sequence). The length of the CDR3 is 18 residues.

V gene TRBV7-9 combines with J gene TRBJ2-5; D possibly corresponds to TRBD1 (6 bases). There are 16 residues in the CDR3. Looked up from germline, CDR1 is SEHNR and CDR2 is FQNEAQ (reference sequence). V lost 3 bases and J 4 bases, leaving 18 bases between the germline ends. The CDR3 DNA reads as TGTGCCAGCAGCTTTTGGACAGAAAAAGGGGGAGAGACCCAGTACTTC. Translated: CASSFWTEKGGETQYF.

This chain connects TRBV30 to TRBJ1-2, with a tentative D call TRBD1 (6 bases). The CDR3 has 16 residues. The germline CDR1 and CDR2 sequences are GTSNPN and SVGIG (reference sequence). V lost 3 bases to trimming and J lost 0 bases, with 17 bases between them. CDR3 residues: CAWRQAGTPSNYGYTF. CDR3 coding DNA: TGTGCCTGGAGACAAGCCGGGACACCTTCTAACTATGGCTACACCTTC. Combining the CDR3 with reference TRBV30 and TRBJ1-2 gives the whole variable domain SQTIHQWPATLVQPVGSPLSLECTVEGTSNPNLYWYRQAAGRGLQLLFYSVGIGQISSEVPQNLSASRPQDRQFILSSKKLLLSDSGFYLCAWRQAGTPSNYGYTFGSGTRLTVV.

This clone has just one count. The V call is TRBV5-1, the J call TRBJ2-7; 7 nucleotides align to TRBD1. Trimming at V came to 2 bases and at J to 0 bases, leaving 2 bases not matched to a gene. Per the germline V gene, CDR1 is SGHRS and CDR2 is YFSETQ. The CDR3 covers 14 residues. This chain's CDR3 is CASSFTGDSYEQYF. The CDR3 nucleotides read TGCGCCAGCAGCTTTACAGGGGACTCCTACGAGCAGTACTTC.

CDR3 sequence: CASSQGANQPQHF. The CDR3 coding sequence is TGTGCCAGCTCCCAGGGGGCGAATCAGCCCCAGCATTTT. The chain has TRBV18 and TRBJ1-5; 8 nucleotides align to TRBD1. V dropped 6 bases and J dropped 4; count of bases not matched to a gene: 2. The CDR3 covers 13 residues. Germline V gene lookup returns CDR1 KGHSH and CDR2 LQKENI.

The chain joins TRBV30 to TRBJ1-4, with 8 bases aligning to TRBD1. The J segment lost 7 bases and the V segment lost 3 bases, leaving 13 bases of the junction unmatched. CDR3 length: 16 amino acids. Germline assignment: CDR1 GTSNPN and CDR2 SVGIG (reference sequence). The CDR3: CAWSGRDRPGGEKLFF. The CDR3 bases are TGTGCCTGGAGCGGAAGGGACAGGCCGGGCGGTGAAAAACTGTTTTTT.

This sequence joins TRBV6-2 or TRBV6-3 and TRBJ1-2, with D perhaps matching TRBD1 (6 bases). The V end lost 2 bases, the J end lost 4 bases, and 14 bases lay between the germline ends. The CDR3 loop spans 15 amino acids. Germline CDR1 MNHEY, CDR2 SVGEGT. CDR3 in DNA: TGTGCCAGCAGTTACGAAACAGGGTTTCGCTATGGCTACACCTTC. Translation gives CASSYETGFRYGYTF.

The rearrangement uses TRBV2 and TRBJ1-5; TRBD1 matches at 7 bases. V shed 1 base and J 5 bases; nucleotides not matched to a gene: 2. In germline, CDR1 is SNHLY, CDR2 FYNNEI. The CDR3 has 14 residues. The CDR3 here is CASSEGGQYQPQHF. The CDR3 DNA reads TGTGCCAGCAGTGAAGGGGGACAGTATCAGCCCCAGCATTTT. Drawing the rest from reference TRBV2 and TRBJ1-5, the complete variable domain is EPEVTQTPSHQVTQMGQEVILRCVPISNHLYFYWYRQILGQKVEFLVSFYNNEISEKSEIFDDQFSVERPDGSNFTLKIRSTKLEDSAMYFCASSEGGQYQPQHFGDGTRLSIL.

The chain uses TRBV28 and TRBJ1-4; TRBD1 matches at 10 bases. The CDR3 spans 15 residues. Germline V gives CDR1 MDHEN, CDR2 SYDVKM. Trimming removed 5 bases from V and 8 bases from J; junction bases left unmatched: 8. CDR3 DNA sequence: TGTGCCAGCAGTACATGGGACAGGGGAGGCGAAAAACTGTTTTTT. Amino acid sequence: CASSTWDRGGEKLFF.

This chain links TRBV11-2 with TRBJ2-7; the D is unclear. Germline lookup yields CDR1 SGHAT and CDR2 FQNNGV. This CDR3 is 11 amino acids long. V dropped 4 bases and J dropped 3 bases, with 4 bases sitting between them. CDR3 DNA sequence: TGTGCCAGCAGCTCGTTCTACGAGCAGTACTTC. Amino acids: CASSSFYEQYF.

There are a few counts of this clone. The V gene is TRBV6-4, the J gene TRBJ2-2; D ambiguous. V was clipped by 0 bases and J by 1 base, with 6 bases between them. In germline, CDR1 is MRHNA, CDR2 SNTAGT. This CDR3 contains 15 residues. As DNA, the CDR3 is TGTGCCAGCAGTGACTCGTCCGGGAACACCGGGGAGCTGTTTTTT. Amino acids: CASSDSSGNTGELFF.

The rearrangement uses TRBV19 and TRBJ1-2; D remains ambiguous. V lost 8 bases to trimming and J lost 5 bases, with 18 bases between them. Germline values: CDR1 LNHDA, CDR2 SQIVND (reference sequence). The CDR3 spans 14 residues. As DNA, the CDR3 is TGTGCCAGTGGATCGAGCGGGCTTGGGTATGGCTACACCTTC. Its protein is CASGSSGLGYGYTF.

This clone was seen a handful of times. This chain links TRBV7-2 with TRBJ1-4; D ambiguous. CDR3 size: 13 residues. Germline V gives CDR1 SGHTA, CDR2 FQGNSA. V gave up 1 base and J gave up 7 bases, with 7 bases separating them. The CDR3 region has the DNA TGTGCCAGCAGCTTAGGAGGGTCTGAAAAACTGTTTTTT. This sequence encodes CASSLGGSEKLFF.

In this sample, this clone turned up a few times. CDR3 in amino acids: CASSETLGGRPQHF. The CDR3 bases are TGTGCCAGCAGTGAAACATTAGGCGGCCGCCCCCAGCATTTT. The chain couples TRBV6-1 to TRBJ1-5; no firm D call. V dropped 2 bases and J dropped 10 bases, with 15 bases sitting between them. The germline gives CDR1 MNHNS, CDR2 SASEGT. There are 14 residues in the CDR3.

This chain links TRBV24-1 with TRBJ1-5; perhaps TRBD1 as D (6 bases). In germline, CDR1 is KGHDR, CDR2 SFDVKD. The CDR3 spans 14 residues. Trimming cost V 9 bases and J 10 bases, with 21 bases left between them. CDR3 protein: CATDPPDSSGPQHF. The CDR3 bases are TGTGCCACCGATCCCCCGGACAGTTCCGGCCCCCAGCATTTT.

The CDR3 region is CSASGPRLTYEQYF. CDR3 in DNA: TGCAGTGCTAGTGGGCCAAGATTAACCTACGAGCAGTACTTC. The J gene is TRBJ2-7, the V gene TRBV20-1, with unresolved D. The CDR3 sequence is 14 residues long. V was trimmed by 3 bases and J by 2 bases, leaving 14 bases between them. Germline V gene lookup returns CDR1 DFQATT and CDR2 SNEGSKA (reference sequence).